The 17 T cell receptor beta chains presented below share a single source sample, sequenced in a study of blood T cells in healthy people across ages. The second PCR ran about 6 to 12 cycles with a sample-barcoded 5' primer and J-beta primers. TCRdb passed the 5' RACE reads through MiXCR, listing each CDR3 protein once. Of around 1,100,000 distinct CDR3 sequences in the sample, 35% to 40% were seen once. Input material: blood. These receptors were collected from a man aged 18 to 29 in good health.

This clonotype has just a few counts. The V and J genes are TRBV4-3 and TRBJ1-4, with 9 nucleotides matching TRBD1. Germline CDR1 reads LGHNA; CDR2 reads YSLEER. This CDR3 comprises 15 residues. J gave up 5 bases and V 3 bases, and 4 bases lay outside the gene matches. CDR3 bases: TGCGCCAGCAGCCAGACAGGGGGAGGGAATGAAAAACTGTTTTTT. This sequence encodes CASSQTGGGNEKLFF.

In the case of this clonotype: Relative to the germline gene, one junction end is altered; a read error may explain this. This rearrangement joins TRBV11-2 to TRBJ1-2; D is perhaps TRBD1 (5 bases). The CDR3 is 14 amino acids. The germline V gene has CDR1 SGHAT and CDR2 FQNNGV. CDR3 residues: CAGSLAGTDLGYTF. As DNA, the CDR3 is TGTGCCGGCAGCTTAGCGGGGACTGATCTCGGCTACACCTTC.

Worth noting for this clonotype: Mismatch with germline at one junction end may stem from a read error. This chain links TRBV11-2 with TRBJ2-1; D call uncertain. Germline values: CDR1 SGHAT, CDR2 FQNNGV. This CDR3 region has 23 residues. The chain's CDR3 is CASSSYNLAVSSWGSPQPNGQFF. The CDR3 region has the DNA TGTGCCAGCAGCTCCTATAATCTTGCTGTTTCCTCCTGGGGTTCACCCCAGCCCAATGGGCAGTTCTTC. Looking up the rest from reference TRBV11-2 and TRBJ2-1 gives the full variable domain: EAGVAQSPRYKIIEKRQSVAFWCNPISGHATLYWYQQILGQGPKLLIQFQNNGVVDDSQLPKDRFSAERLKGVDSTLKIQPAKLEDSAVYLCASSSYNLAVSSWGSPQPNGQFFGPGTRLTVL.

The CDR3 region has the DNA TGTGCCAGCAGTTACTCTGCCGGACAGGGGGATGAAAAACTGTTTTTT. As protein: CASSYSAGQGDEKLFF. The chain has TRBV6-5 and TRBJ1-4; the match to TRBD1 covers 10 bases. Germline values: CDR1 MNHEY, CDR2 SVGAGI. The CDR3 totals 16 residues. V dropped 0 bases and J dropped 6; count of bases not matched to a gene: 4.

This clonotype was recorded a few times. This CDR3 is CASRPGQPNTEAFF. The CDR3 coding sequence is TGTGCCAGCAGACCCGGACAGCCGAACACTGAAGCTTTCTTT. J is TRBJ1-1 and V is TRBV12-3 or TRBV12-4; TRBD1 is a possible D gene (6 bases). This CDR3 comprises 14 residues. Trimming shortened V by 6 bases and J by 1 base, and 12 bases separated the two germline ends.

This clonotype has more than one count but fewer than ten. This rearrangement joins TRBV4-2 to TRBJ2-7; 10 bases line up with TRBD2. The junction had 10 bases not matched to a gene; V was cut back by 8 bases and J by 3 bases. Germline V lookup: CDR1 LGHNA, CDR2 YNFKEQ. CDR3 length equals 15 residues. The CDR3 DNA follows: TGTGCCAGCGCAGCGGCTACTAGCGGGGACTACGAGCAGTACTTC. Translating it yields CASAAATSGDYEQYF.

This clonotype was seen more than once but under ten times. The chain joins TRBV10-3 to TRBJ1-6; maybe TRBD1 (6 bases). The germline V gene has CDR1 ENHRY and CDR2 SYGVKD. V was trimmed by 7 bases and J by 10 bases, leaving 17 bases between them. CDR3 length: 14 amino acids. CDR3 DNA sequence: TGTGCCATCACTAACACCCGGGACAAATCACCCCTCCACTTT. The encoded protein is CAITNTRDKSPLHF.

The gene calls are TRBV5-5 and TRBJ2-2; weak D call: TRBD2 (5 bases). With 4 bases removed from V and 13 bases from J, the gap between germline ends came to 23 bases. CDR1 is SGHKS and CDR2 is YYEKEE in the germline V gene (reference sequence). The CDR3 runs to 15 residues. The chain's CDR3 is CASSPDGPRSAVLFF. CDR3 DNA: TGTGCCAGCAGCCCGGACGGACCCCGTAGCGCAGTGCTGTTTTTT.

DNA of the CDR3: TGTGCCATCAGTCCTAACAGGGACAACACTGAAGCTTTCTTT. Translation: CAISPNRDNTEAFF. V usage is TRBV10-3 and J usage is TRBJ1-1, with D tentatively TRBD1 (6 bases). CDR3 length equals 14 residues. Trimming removed 5 bases from V and 2 bases from J, with 12 bases in between. Germline CDR1 reads ENHRY; CDR2 reads SYGVKD.

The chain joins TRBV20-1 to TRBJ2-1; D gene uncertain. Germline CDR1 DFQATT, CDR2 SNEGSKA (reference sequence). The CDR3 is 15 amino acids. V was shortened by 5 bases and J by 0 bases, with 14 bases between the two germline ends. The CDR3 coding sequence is TGCAGTGCTTTAAGTCTTGCGACCTCCTACAATGAGCAGTTCTTC. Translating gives CSALSLATSYNEQFF.

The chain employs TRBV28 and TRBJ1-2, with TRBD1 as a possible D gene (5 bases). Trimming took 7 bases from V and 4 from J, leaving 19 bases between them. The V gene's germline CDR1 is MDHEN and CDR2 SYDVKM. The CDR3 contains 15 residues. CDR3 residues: CASIGDAGTSYGYTF. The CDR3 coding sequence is TGTGCCAGCATTGGGGACGCAGGGACTAGCTATGGCTACACCTTC.

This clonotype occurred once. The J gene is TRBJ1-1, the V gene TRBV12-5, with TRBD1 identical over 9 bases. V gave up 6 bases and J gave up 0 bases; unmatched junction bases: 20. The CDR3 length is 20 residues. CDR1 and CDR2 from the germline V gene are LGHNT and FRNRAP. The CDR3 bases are TGTGCTAGTGGCTTATCCCCAAAACAGGGGGCGCGGAAAATGAACACTGAAGCTTTCTTT. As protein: CASGLSPKQGARKMNTEAFF.

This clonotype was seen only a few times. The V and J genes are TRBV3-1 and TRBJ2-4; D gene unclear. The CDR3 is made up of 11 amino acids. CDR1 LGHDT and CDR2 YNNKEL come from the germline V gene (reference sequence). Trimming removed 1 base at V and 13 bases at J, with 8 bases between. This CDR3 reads CASSQGIEQYF. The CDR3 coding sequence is TGTGCCAGCAGCCAAGGTATCGAACAGTACTTC. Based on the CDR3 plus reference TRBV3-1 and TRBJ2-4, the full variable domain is DTAVSQTPKYLVTQMGNDKSIKCEQNLGHDTMYWYKQDSKKFLKIMFSYNNKELIINETVPNRFSPKSPDKAHLNLHINSLELGDSAVYFCASSQGIEQYFGAGTRLSVL.

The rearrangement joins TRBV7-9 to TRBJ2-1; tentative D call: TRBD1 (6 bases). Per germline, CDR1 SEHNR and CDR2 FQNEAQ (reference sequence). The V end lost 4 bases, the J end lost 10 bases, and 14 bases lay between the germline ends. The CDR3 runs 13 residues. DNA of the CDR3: TGTGCCAGCAGCTCCTACAGGGTGGCAGAGCAGTTCTTC. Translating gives CASSSYRVAEQFF.

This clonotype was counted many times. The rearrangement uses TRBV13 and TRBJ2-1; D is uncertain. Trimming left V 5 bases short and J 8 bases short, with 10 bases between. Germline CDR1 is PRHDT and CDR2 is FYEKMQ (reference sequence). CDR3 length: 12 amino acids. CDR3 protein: CASSDVDDEQFF. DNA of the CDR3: TGTGCCAGCAGCGACGTAGATGATGAGCAGTTCTTC.

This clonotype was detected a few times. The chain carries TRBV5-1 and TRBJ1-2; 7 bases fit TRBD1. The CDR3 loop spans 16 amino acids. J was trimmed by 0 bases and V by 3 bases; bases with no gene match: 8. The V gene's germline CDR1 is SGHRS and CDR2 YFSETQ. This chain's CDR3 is CASSWAGTETNYGYTF. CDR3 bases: TGCGCCAGCAGCTGGGCCGGGACAGAGACTAACTATGGCTACACCTTC.

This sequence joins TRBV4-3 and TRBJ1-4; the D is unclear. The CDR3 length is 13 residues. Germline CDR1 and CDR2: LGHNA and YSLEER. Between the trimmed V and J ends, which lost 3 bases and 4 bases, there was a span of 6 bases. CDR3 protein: CASSQDHNEKLFF. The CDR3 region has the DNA TGCGCCAGCAGCCAGGATCATAATGAAAAACTGTTTTTT.